This T cell receptor (beta chain) was sequenced during a study of neurological immune-mediated disorders. Overall study findings and caveats: The greatest degree of TCR clonal expansion was observed in HTLV-1-associated myelopathy, with the lowest in multiple sclerosis, below that of healthy controls. No expanded-clone CDR3 amino acid sequence recurred across subjects, suggesting private TCR-beta repertoires.

Each CDR3 protein is one row after TCRdb ran MiXCR on the 5' RACE reads. The data hold 65,000 to 90,000 distinct CDR3 sequences, with approximately 3.3% observed a single time. This clonotype has only a few counts. Its cognate antigen is unknown. Germline-derived CDR1 and CDR2 are DFQATT and SNEGSKA (reference sequence). This CDR3 is 14 amino acids long. Trimming removed 3 bases at V and 3 bases at J, with 13 bases between. Sequencing was carried out using PBMCs. This sequence joins TRBV20-1 and TRBJ2-3; D remains unclear. This TCR was recovered from a woman aged 45-65 years with multiple sclerosis. The DNA for the CDR3 is TGCAGTGCTAGTAGGGCATATGGAACAGATACGCAGTATTTT. Translating it yields CSASRAYGTDTQYF.